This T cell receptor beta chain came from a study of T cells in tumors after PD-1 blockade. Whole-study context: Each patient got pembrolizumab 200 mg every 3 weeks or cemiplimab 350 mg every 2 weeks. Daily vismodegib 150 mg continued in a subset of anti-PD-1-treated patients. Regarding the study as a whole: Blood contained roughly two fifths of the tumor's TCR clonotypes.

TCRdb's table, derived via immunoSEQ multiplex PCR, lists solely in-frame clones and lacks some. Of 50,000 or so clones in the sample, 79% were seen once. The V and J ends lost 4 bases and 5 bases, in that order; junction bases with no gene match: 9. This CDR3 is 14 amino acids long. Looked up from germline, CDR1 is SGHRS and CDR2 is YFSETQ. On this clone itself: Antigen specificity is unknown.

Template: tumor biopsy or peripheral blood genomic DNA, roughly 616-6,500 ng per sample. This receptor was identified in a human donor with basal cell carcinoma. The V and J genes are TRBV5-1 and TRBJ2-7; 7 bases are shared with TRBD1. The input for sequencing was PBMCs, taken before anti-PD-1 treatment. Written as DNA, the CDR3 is TGCGCCAGCAGCGGGCCAGGGGGTCCGCACGAGCAGTACTTC. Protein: CASSGPGGPHEQYF. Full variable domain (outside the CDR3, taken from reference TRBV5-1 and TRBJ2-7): KAGVTQTPRYLIKTRGQQVTLSCSPISGHRSVSWYQQTPGQGLQFLFEYFSETQRNKGNFPGRFSGRQFSNSRSEMNVSTLELGDSALYLCASSGPGGPHEQYFGPGTRLTVT.